Listed below are T cell receptor beta chains from one sample, sequenced in a study of identical twins. MiXCR, applied by TCRdb to the 5' RACE reads, yields one record per CDR3 protein. The sample lists 220,000 or so distinct CDR3 sequences, 7% seen once, with roughly 3.4% in the top ten. These data were also reused for a study on yellow fever vaccine responses in identical twins.

Specimen: memory (CD45RO+) T cells sorted from blood. These receptors originate from a woman aged 18-29 years in good health. Each CDR3 is given with its conserved first and last residue.

>TRBJ1-3|16|TRBV28
CASSANRGVWGNTIYF
>TRBJ1-1|14|TRBV2
CASSRQGDGTEAFF
>TRBJ2-2|17|TRBV27
CASSLLPGQKIAGELFF
>TRBJ2-1|14|TRBV12-3/TRBV12-4
CASSFTQGLYEQFF
>TRBJ1-3|14|TRBV7-2
CASSQTGGGNTIYF
>TRBJ2-1|15|TRBV12-5
CASGLGEQGNNEQFF
>TRBJ2-7|15|TRBV5-1
CASSLEAGGLYEQYF
>TRBJ2-3|14|TRBV20-1
CSASGAGGGDTQYF
>TRBJ1-5|13|TRBV20-1
CSALTGGNQPQHF
>TRBJ2-7|15|TRBV5-1
CASSFSSGTTYEQYF
>TRBJ2-2|14|TRBV14
CASSAQVQVGELFF
>TRBJ2-1|15|TRBV28
CASHLRSGRWNEQFF
>TRBJ1-1|15|TRBV7-6
CASSFGPGESTEAFF
>TRBJ2-5|15|TRBV7-2
CASSFARLAQETQYF
>TRBJ2-2|15|TRBV29-1
CSVGWGYETTGELFF
>TRBJ2-3|15|TRBV4-2
CASSQDSTTADTQYF
>TRBJ2-1|19|TRBV6-4
CASRDPGTSTLKGYNEQFF
>TRBJ2-5|14|TRBV12-5
CASGLGGGQETQYF
>TRBJ2-2|16|TRBV4-1
CASSQVWTSDTGELFF
>TRBJ2-3|19|TRBV14
CASSQDWWARATNTDTQYF
>TRBJ2-7|14|TRBV20-1
CSAVEGASSYEQYF
>TRBJ2-5|14|TRBV20-1
CSAFGQGIRETQYF
>TRBJ2-1|16|TRBV28
CASTPPTRMAYNEQFF
>TRBJ2-5|14|TRBV20-1
CSAGLAWMEETQYF
>TRBJ2-1|13|TRBV7-6
CASRVGGGNEQFF
>TRBJ2-4|15|TRBV27
CASSLRQGAKNIQYF
>TRBJ1-2|14|TRBV5-1
CASSPGQGVDGYTF
>TRBJ2-5|16|TRBV7-2
CASSLGTSRVGETQYF
>TRBJ2-7|15|TRBV28
CASSFRGPSSYEQYF
>TRBJ2-5|17|TRBV5-1
CASSSASIGLGGETQYF
>TRBJ1-6|15|TRBV7-3
CASSLSWGGDSPLHF
>TRBJ1-3|17|TRBV4-1
CASSQDPGRPSGNTIYF
>TRBJ2-7|13|TRBV20-1
CSASGIYSYEQYF
>TRBJ1-1|13|TRBV10-3
CAIRQGWNTEAFF
>TRBJ2-1|16|TRBV11-1
CASSLMVTSGGNEQFF
>TRBJ1-2|13|TRBV12-3/TRBV12-4
CASSLAAWYGYTF
>TRBJ2-1|16|TRBV7-3
CASSAQPTSGHNEQFF
>TRBJ2-1|18|TRBV27
CASSLSPSGTSFVHEQFF
>TRBJ1-2|13|TRBV5-1
CASSLADWYGYTF
>TRBJ2-3|14|TRBV10-3
CAISPGGSTDTQYF
>TRBJ1-1|13|TRBV20-1
CSASKGSDTEAFF
>TRBJ2-1|15|TRBV10-3
CAISERQGDNNEQFF
>TRBJ2-3|14|TRBV20-1
CSADRSGRPDTQYF
>TRBJ2-3|16|TRBV29-1
CSVEDFSSGGTDTQYF
>TRBJ2-6|16|TRBV11-2
CASSNDRVVGANVLTF
>TRBJ1-2|11|TRBV6-5
CASSDMSGYTF